This record looks at one T cell receptor (beta chain) sequence and its context. The data originate from a study of T cell changes during pregnancy in multiple sclerosis. Germline loops: CDR1 SGHAT, CDR2 FQNNGV. The V and J ends lost 5 bases and 2 bases, in that order; junction bases with no gene match: 4. The CDR3 totals 15 residues. Libraries were prepared by immunoSEQ multiplex PCR; TCRdb keeps only in-frame clonotypes and omits some of them. The repertoire holds around 60,000 clones, with over 85% as singletons. The sequence was collected from a female donor with multiple sclerosis, enrolled in a pregnancy study. J is TRBJ2-3 and V is TRBV11-2, with 10 bases that match TRBD2. The source material was peripheral blood, sampled in the second trimester of pregnancy. CDR3 nucleotides: TGTGCCAGCAGCCAAAGCGGGAGGGACACAGATACGCAGTATTTT. Translation: CASSQSGRDTDTQYF.